This T cell receptor (beta chain) originates from a study of immune evolution from preneoplasia to lung adenocarcinoma. CDR3 length equals 15 residues. The V gene lost 4 bases and the J gene lost 5 bases, with 15 bases spanning the gap. Germline V CDR1 and CDR2: MNHNS, SASEGT. Histologic diagnosis was independently verified by two lung pathologists. After pathologic assessment, macro-dissection selected premalignant or tumor cells for extraction. Some clones are missing from TCRdb's copy, which holds only in-frame ones; the method was immunoSEQ multiplex PCR. The sample holds about 6,300 clones, around four fifths seen once.

This TCR was sampled from a donor older than 65 with lung adenocarcinoma. J is TRBJ2-1 and V is TRBV6-1; a weak D match, TRBD2 (5 bases). Specimen: FFPE lung adenocarcinoma in situ tissue. CDR3 residues: CASSVVRGLNNEQFF. CDR3 coding DNA: TGTGCCAGCAGTGTCGTACGGGGATTAAACAATGAGCAGTTCTTC.